This T cell receptor beta chain was sequenced in a study of blood T cell repertoires in COVID-19. Study context: From T cells, B-cell-depleted T cells, or PBMCs came the material, which was cDNA or gDNA.

Ages ranged from about 18 to 100 years, with residence in 24 US areas. Contact with a PCR-confirmed or clinician-diagnosed COVID-19 case occurred within 2 weeks of entry. Here immunoSEQ multiplex PCR was the method, and the copy in TCRdb shows in-frame clones only, minus some. The sample has 240,000 or so clones, 75% to 90% seen once. Germline CDR1 is SGHTA and CDR2 is FQGTGA. V shed 1 base and J shed 5 bases, with 12 bases lying between them. CDR3 length: 15 amino acids. This TCR derives from a man over 45 who had been exposed to COVID-19. The sequencing input was PBMCs or T cells enriched from blood (not recorded which). The chain uses TRBV7-3 and TRBJ2-1, with no clear D. The CDR3: CASSLNAGSDNEQFF. The CDR3 DNA reads as TGTGCCAGCAGCTTAAACGCAGGTTCAGACAATGAGCAGTTCTTC.